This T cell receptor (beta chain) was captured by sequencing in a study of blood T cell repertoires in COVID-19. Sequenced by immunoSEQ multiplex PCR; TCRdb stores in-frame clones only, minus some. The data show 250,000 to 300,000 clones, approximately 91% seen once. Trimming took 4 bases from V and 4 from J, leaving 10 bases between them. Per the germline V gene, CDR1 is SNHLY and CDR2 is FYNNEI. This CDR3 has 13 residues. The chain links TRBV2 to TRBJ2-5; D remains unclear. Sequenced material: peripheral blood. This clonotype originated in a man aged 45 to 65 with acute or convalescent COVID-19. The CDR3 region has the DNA TGTGCCAGCAGTGGTCCAGATGCAGAGACCCAGTACTTC. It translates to CASSGPDAETQYF.